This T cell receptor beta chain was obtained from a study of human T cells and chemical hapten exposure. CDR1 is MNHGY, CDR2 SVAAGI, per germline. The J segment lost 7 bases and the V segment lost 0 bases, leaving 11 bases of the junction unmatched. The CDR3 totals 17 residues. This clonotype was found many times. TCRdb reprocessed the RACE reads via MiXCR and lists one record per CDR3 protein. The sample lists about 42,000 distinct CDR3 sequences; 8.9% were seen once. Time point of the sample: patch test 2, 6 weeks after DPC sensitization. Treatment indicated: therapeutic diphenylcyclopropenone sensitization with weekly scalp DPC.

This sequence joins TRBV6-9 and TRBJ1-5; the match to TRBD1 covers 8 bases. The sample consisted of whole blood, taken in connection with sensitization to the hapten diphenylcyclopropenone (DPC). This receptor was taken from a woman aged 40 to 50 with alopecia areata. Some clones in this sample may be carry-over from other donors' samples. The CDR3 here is CASSYSSAGRGPQPQHF. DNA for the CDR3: TGTGCCAGCAGTTATTCCAGCGCTGGCAGGGGGCCCCAGCCCCAGCATTTT.